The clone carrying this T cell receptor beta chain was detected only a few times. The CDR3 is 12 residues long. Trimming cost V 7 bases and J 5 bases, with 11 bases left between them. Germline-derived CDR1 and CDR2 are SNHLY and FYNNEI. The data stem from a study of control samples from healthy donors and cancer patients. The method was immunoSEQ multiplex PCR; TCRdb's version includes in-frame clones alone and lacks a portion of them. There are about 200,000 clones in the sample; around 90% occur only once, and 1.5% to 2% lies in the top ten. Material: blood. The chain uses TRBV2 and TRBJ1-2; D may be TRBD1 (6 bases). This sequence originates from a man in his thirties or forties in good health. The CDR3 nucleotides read TGTGCCAGCAACGGACAGTCGTATGGCTACACCTTC. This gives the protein CASNGQSYGYTF.